This is a list of T cell receptor beta chains from one sample in a study of blood T cell repertoires in COVID-19. This table comes from immunoSEQ multiplex PCR, and its TCRdb copy is limited to in-frame clones, with some not included. The sample lists 150,000 to 200,000 clones, just over 85% occurring once. The sample taken for sequencing was peripheral blood. All receptors derive from a man aged 45-65 years with active or convalescent COVID-19. Each CDR3 is given with its conserved first and last residue. D genes are given only for firm matches.

V	J	D	CDR3
TRBV7-3	TRBJ2-4	.	CASSPQGGAKNIQYF
TRBV2	TRBJ2-5	TRBD1	CASSPQGAWETQYF
TRBV18	TRBJ1-5	TRBD1	CASSKDRDSNQPQHF
TRBV28	TRBJ2-4	.	CASTSPSGRAKNIQYF
TRBV12-3/TRBV12-4	TRBJ2-7	.	CASSQGLIYEQYF
TRBV5-1	TRBJ1-6	.	CASSLGSHSRNSPLHF
TRBV28	TRBJ1-6	.	CASRRPDNSPLHF
TRBV4-3	TRBJ1-1	.	CASSQDHGGAGAEAFF
TRBV7-2	TRBJ2-5	.	CASTSREAQETQYF
TRBV12-5	TRBJ2-3	.	CASGLGDWETQYF
TRBV7-2	TRBJ1-3	TRBD1	CASSWRQGFSGNTIYF
TRBV12-3/TRBV12-4	TRBJ1-1	.	CASRRTDYTEAFF
TRBV5-4	TRBJ2-3	.	CASSKTGTDTQYF
TRBV6-6	TRBJ1-6	TRBD1	CASSLGTGNNSPLHF
TRBV9	TRBJ2-3	TRBD2	CASSVTSGGASDTQYF
TRBV7-9	TRBJ1-1	TRBD1	CASSFGTGDSRAFF
TRBV6-5	TRBJ1-1	.	CASSYYRANTEAFF
TRBV7-9	TRBJ2-7	.	CASSSPALGFYEQYF
TRBV27	TRBJ2-7	TRBD1	CASSWDRGLYEQYF
TRBV29-1	TRBJ1-5	.	CSVGVGNQPQHF
TRBV5-6	TRBJ2-3	.	CASSFEGSAEGTQYF
TRBV7-2	TRBJ2-3	.	CASSQFGDTQYF
TRBV2	TRBJ2-3	TRBD2	CASNGLATDTQYF
TRBV14	TRBJ1-1	.	CASSQEGGLTAFF
TRBV7-2	TRBJ2-7	TRBD1	CASSSGQGYYEQYF
TRBV10-3	TRBJ2-1	TRBD1	CAIRLGQGVLDEQFF
TRBV30	TRBJ2-7	.	CAWSSTYEQYF
TRBV28	TRBJ1-1	.	CASRVMGSPEAFF
TRBV19	TRBJ2-4	.	CASKNYDKNIQYF
TRBV7-2	TRBJ2-1	TRBD2	CASSLEVAGDYNEQFF
TRBV2	TRBJ2-1	TRBD2	CASSTGLAGTWGEQFF
TRBV6-5	TRBJ1-4	.	CASSYSISEGKLFF
TRBV19	TRBJ1-5	.	CASSHLDSYSNQPQHF
TRBV19	TRBJ2-1	TRBD2	CASSRTSGSSYNEQFF
TRBV7-9	TRBJ2-3	TRBD2	CASSSGLAGYTDTQYF
TRBV4-1	TRBJ2-1	TRBD2	CASSQEGVAGGPGEQFF
TRBV5-5	TRBJ1-2	.	CASSSQSPNYGYTF
TRBV30	TRBJ2-5	.	CAWSGQSFNQHYYPETQYF
TRBV7-2	TRBJ1-4	TRBD1	CASSLGTGYEKLFF
TRBV5-4	TRBJ1-2	TRBD1	CASSLSRGAYGYTF
TRBV3-1/TRBV3-2	TRBJ1-3	.	CASSQVGGSGNTIYF
TRBV6-1	TRBJ1-3	TRBD1	CASSERSGGDTIYF
TRBV27	TRBJ2-5	TRBD2	CASSLRGGRETQYF
TRBV7-3	TRBJ1-5	.	CASSLTGDQPQHF
TRBV2	TRBJ2-7	TRBD1	CASRLRGQGPPLYEQYF
TRBV3-1/TRBV3-2	TRBJ1-2	.	CASSQETGYGYTF
TRBV19	TRBJ2-7	TRBD1	CASTGTASYEQYF
TRBV7-9	TRBJ2-5	.	CASSSGLQGRETQYF
TRBV15	TRBJ2-2	.	CATSRDKGAGELFF
TRBV9	TRBJ2-5	TRBD2	CASSALAGVAETQYF
TRBV13	TRBJ2-1	.	CASSRRQENSYNEQFF
TRBV11-2	TRBJ2-1	.	CASSPGGYNEQFF
TRBV10-3	TRBJ1-3	.	CAISDGQQSGNTIYF
TRBV9	TRBJ1-6	.	CASSDAGNPPLHF